These T cell receptor beta chains were read from a single sample in a study of blood T cell repertoires in COVID-19. TCRdb keeps only in-frame clones here, not all; method: immunoSEQ multiplex PCR. The table lists approximately 100,000 clones, 69% of them singletons. Input material: peripheral blood. These receptors came from an elderly man with acute or convalescent COVID-19. Both conserved end residues are part of each CDR3. The D gene is left open where the match is weak. Not all rows give a size; the values are once, few, many and, for expanded clones, a class.

D,size,V,J,DNA,CDR3
-,few,TRBV5-1,TRBJ1-3,TGCGCCAGCAGTACGGGGGTCCTCTCTGGAAACACCATATATTTT,CASSTGVLSGNTIYF
TRBD1,-,TRBV6-5,TRBJ1-1,TGTGCCAGTAGGACAGGGGCCACTGAAGCTTTCTTT,CASRTGATEAFF
-,-,TRBV7-2,TRBJ1-6,TGTGCCAGCAGCTTAGGCGCGTTGAAATCACCCCTCCACTTT,CASSLGALKSPLHF
-,once,TRBV4-2,TRBJ2-3,TGTGCCAGCAGCCAGAATTGGGAGCGAGCAACAGATACGCAGTATTTT,CASSQNWERATDTQYF
-,-,TRBV5-6,TRBJ1-5,TGTGCCAGCAGCTTGGGTCCTGCCGGGCAGCCCCAGCATTTT,CASSLGPAGQPQHF
-,-,TRBV12-3/TRBV12-4,TRBJ1-1,TGTGCCAGCAGCCAAGGGGGCACTGAAGCTTTCTTT,CASSQGGTEAFF
-,-,TRBV28,TRBJ2-7,TGTGCCAGCAGTCTCCCCCGCTCCTACGAGCAGTACTTC,CASSLPRSYEQYF
-,-,TRBV7-6,TRBJ1-2,TGTGCCAGCAGCTCACATGGGGGGGATGGCTACACCTTC,CASSSHGGDGYTF
-,-,TRBV7-9,TRBJ2-1,TGTGCCAGCAGCCCAGCACAGGGCTACAATGAGCAGTTCTTC,CASSPAQGYNEQFF
-,-,TRBV5-4,TRBJ2-7,TGTGCCAGCAGCCCTCTTACGGTCGGGTACGAGCAGTACTTC,CASSPLTVGYEQYF
TRBD2,-,TRBV4-3,TRBJ2-6,TGCGCCCGCAGCCGGGGGGCTAGCGGGAGGTCTGGGGCCAACGTCCTGACTTTC,CARSRGASGRSGANVLTF
-,-,TRBV3-1/TRBV3-2,TRBJ1-6,TGTGCCAGCACCCAGAGAAAAACTCCAGGGTCAGTCAGCTCCTATAATTCACCCCTCCACTTT,CASTQRKTPGSVSSYNSPLHF
TRBD1,many,TRBV7-8,TRBJ1-2,TGTGCCAGCAGCTTACGGGCAGGGGGATCTAACTATGGCTACACCTTC,CASSLRAGGSNYGYTF
-,-,TRBV5-1,TRBJ1-3,TGCGCCAGCAGCTTGCTTGCGAACTCTGGAAACACCATATATTTT,CASSLLANSGNTIYF
-,-,TRBV10-3,TRBJ2-7,TGTGCCATCAGTGGAGGGCTAGGCTACGAGCAGTACTTC,CAISGGLGYEQYF
TRBD1,medium-sized,TRBV12-5,TRBJ1-1,TGTGCTAGTGGCCCGGGACAGGGGTACACTGAAGCTTTCTTT,CASGPGQGYTEAFF
-,-,TRBV29-1,TRBJ2-7,TGCAGCGTTGCAGGTCTTATCGGCTACGAGCAGTACTTC,CSVAGLIGYEQYF
-,-,TRBV7-2,TRBJ1-1,TGTGCCAGCAGCTTAAAGTACATGAACACTGAAGCTTTCTTT,CASSLKYMNTEAFF
-,-,TRBV4-1,TRBJ1-4,TGCGCCAGCAGCCCGGAGCTGGGAAAACTGTTTTTT,CASSPELGKLFF
-,-,TRBV6-2/TRBV6-3,TRBJ1-2,TGTGCCAGCAGTTACCCGTTGGAGAACTATGGCTACACCTTC,CASSYPLENYGYTF
TRBD2,many,TRBV7-9,TRBJ2-3,TGTGCCAGCAGATCATTGGGACTAGGAAAAGATACGCAGTATTTT,CASRSLGLGKDTQYF
-,few,TRBV5-1,TRBJ2-7,TGCGCCAGCAGCTTGGTTCCCCGGGAGATTGATTACTTC,CASSLVPREIDYF
-,-,TRBV12-3/TRBV12-4,TRBJ1-1,TGTGCCAGCAGTTTGGGGGGGAACACTGAAGCTTTCTTT,CASSLGGNTEAFF
TRBD1,-,TRBV6-6,TRBJ1-2,TGTGCCAGCAGTTACGCGGGACAGATTTATGGCTACACCTTC,CASSYAGQIYGYTF
-,once,TRBV30,TRBJ1-1,TGTGCCTGGGGACAAAACACTGAAGCTTTCTTT,CAWGQNTEAFF
-,-,TRBV7-2,TRBJ2-1,TGTGCCAGCAGCTTACTTAGGAGGGATGAGCAGTTCTTC,CASSLLRRDEQFF
TRBD2,-,TRBV19,TRBJ2-7,TGTGCCAGTAGCTCGACTAGCGGGAGTAGCGAGCAGTACTTC,CASSSTSGSSEQYF
TRBD2,-,TRBV6-5,TRBJ2-5,TGTGCCAGCAGTTACGGGGGACTAGCTGGGGAGACCCAGTACTTC,CASSYGGLAGETQYF
TRBD2,many,TRBV7-8,TRBJ2-1,TGTGCCAGCAGCTTAGCTAGCGGGAATTACAATGAGCAGTTCTTC,CASSLASGNYNEQFF
-,few,TRBV11-2,TRBJ2-2,TGTGCCAGCAGCTTCCTGAGCTGGTACACCGGGGAGCTGTTTTTT,CASSFLSWYTGELFF
-,few,TRBV18,TRBJ2-2,TGTGCCAGCTCTCGGAGTGTTAACACCGGGGAGCTGTTTTTT,CASSRSVNTGELFF
TRBD2,-,TRBV10-2,TRBJ2-3,TGCGCCAGCAAGGGGACTAGCGGGAGTTCAGATACGCAGTATTTT,CASKGTSGSSDTQYF
-,-,TRBV28,TRBJ1-3,TGTGCCAGCAGTTTACAGGGAAGTGGTGGAAACACCATATATTTT,CASSLQGSGGNTIYF
TRBD1,few,TRBV3-1/TRBV3-2,TRBJ2-7,TGTGCCAGCAGCGCCGGGACAGGCGCCTACGAGCAGTACTTC,CASSAGTGAYEQYF
-,-,TRBV2,TRBJ1-1,TGTGCCAGCAGTGAACAGGGGAAACTGAACACTGAAGCTTTCTTT,CASSEQGKLNTEAFF
-,-,TRBV18,TRBJ1-5,TGTGCCAGCTCATCTAATAACGGGGTAAAGGAGCCCCAGCATTTT,CASSSNNGVKEPQHF
TRBD1,-,TRBV27,TRBJ1-6,TGTGCCAGCAGTTGGCTACAGGGGGCCTTAAATTCACCCCTCCACTTT,CASSWLQGALNSPLHF
-,-,TRBV5-4,TRBJ2-7,TGTGCCAGCAGCCTCTTCGATGTCAGGGGCTCCTACGAGCAGTACTTC,CASSLFDVRGSYEQYF
TRBD1,-,TRBV4-3,TRBJ1-5,TGCGCCAGCAGCCAGGACAGGGGCAATCAGCCCCAGCATTTT,CASSQDRGNQPQHF
-,-,TRBV7-6,TRBJ1-2,TGTGCCAGCAGCCCCATTTCTCACGAGGCAGGGTATGGCTACACCTTC,CASSPISHEAGYGYTF
TRBD2,-,TRBV10-3,TRBJ2-2,TGTGCCATCAGTGCAGAGACTAGCGGGAGACCCACCGGGGAGCTGTTTTTT,CAISAETSGRPTGELFF
-,-,TRBV7-9,TRBJ2-1,TGTGCCAGCAGCGGACCAGACTACTACAATGAGCAGTTCTTC,CASSGPDYYNEQFF
TRBD1,-,TRBV5-4,TRBJ2-5,TGTGCCAGCAGCTTGTCAGGGGGTTCTGAGACCCAGTACTTC,CASSLSGGSETQYF
TRBD2,-,TRBV4-3,TRBJ2-1,TGCGCCAGCAGCCAAGAAGGTTCTAGCGGGAGGATCGACGCGCGGAATGAGCAGTTCTTC,CASSQEGSSGRIDARNEQFF
-,once,TRBV4-2,TRBJ2-3,TGTGCCAGCAGCCAAGATGAGGGTGGGACTAGCACAGATACGCAGTATTTT,CASSQDEGGTSTDTQYF